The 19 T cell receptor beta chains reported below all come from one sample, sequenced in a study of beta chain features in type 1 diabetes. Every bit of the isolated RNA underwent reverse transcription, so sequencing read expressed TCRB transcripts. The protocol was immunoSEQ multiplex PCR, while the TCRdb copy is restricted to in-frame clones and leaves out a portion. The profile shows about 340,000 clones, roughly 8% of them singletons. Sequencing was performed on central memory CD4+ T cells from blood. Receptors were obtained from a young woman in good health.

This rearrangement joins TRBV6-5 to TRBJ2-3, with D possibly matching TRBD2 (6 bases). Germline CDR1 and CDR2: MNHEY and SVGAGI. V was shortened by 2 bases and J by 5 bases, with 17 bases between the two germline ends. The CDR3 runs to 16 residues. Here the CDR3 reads CASSYTATSVKDTQYF. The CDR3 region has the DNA TGTGCCAGCAGTTACACCGCGACTAGTGTCAAAGATACGCAGTATTTT.

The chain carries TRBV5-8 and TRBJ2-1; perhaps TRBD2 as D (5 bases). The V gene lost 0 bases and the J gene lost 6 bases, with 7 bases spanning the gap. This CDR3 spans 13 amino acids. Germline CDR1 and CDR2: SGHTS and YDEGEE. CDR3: CASSLGGFNEQFF. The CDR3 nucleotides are TGTGCCAGCAGCTTGGGAGGGTTCAATGAGCAGTTCTTC.

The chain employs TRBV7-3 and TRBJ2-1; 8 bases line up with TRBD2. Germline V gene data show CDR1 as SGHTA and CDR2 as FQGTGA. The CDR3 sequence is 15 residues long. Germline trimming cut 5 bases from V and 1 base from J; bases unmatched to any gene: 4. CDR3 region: CASSVIAGSYNEQFF. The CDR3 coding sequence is TGTGCCAGCAGCGTAATAGCGGGGTCCTACAATGAGCAGTTCTTC. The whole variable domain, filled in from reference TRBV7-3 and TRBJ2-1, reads GAGVSQTPSNKVTEKGKYVELRCDPISGHTALYWYRQSLGQGPEFLIYFQGTGAADDSGLPNDRFFAVRPEGSVSTLKIQRTERGDSAVYLCASSVIAGSYNEQFFGPGTRLTVL.

The DNA of the CDR3 is TGTGCCAGCAGTCCAATCGGTGTACAGGGGATGTACGAGCAGTACTTC. It translates to CASSPIGVQGMYEQYF. This chain joins TRBV28 and TRBJ2-7; TRBD1 agrees at 7 bases. V shed 5 bases and J 4 bases; nucleotides not matched to a gene: 14. Germline loops: CDR1 MDHEN, CDR2 SYDVKM. This CDR3 has 16 amino acids.

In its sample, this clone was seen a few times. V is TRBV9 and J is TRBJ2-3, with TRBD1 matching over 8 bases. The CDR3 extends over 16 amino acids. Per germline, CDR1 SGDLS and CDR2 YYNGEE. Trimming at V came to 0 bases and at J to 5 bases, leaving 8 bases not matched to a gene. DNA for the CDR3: TGTGCCAGCAGCGTAGCGGCAGGGGGCAAGGGAGATACGCAGTATTTT. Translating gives CASSVAAGGKGDTQYF.

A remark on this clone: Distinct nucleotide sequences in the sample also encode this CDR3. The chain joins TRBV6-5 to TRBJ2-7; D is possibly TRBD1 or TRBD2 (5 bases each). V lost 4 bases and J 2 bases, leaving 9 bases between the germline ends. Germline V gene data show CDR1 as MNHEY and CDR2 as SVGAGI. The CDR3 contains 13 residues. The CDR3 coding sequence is TGTGCCAGCAGTTCCGGGACCCCCTACGAGCAGTACTTC. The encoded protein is CASSSGTPYEQYF.

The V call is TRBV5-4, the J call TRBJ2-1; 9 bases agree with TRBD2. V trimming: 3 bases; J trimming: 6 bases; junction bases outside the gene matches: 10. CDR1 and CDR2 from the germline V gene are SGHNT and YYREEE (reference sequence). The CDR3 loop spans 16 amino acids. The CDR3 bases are TGTGCCAGCAGCTCCACGGGGGCGGGAGGGCCCAATGAGCAGTTCTTC. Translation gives CASSSTGAGGPNEQFF. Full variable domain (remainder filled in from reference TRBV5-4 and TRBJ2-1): ETGVTQSPTHLIKTRGQQVTLRCSSQSGHNTVSWYQQALGQGPQFIFQYYREEENGRGNFPPRFSGLQFPNYSSELNVNALELDDSALYLCASSSTGAGGPNEQFFGPGTRLTVL.

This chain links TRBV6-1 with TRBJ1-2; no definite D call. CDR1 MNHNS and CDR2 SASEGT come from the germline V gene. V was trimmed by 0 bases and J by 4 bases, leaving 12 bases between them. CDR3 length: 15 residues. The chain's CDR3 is CASSEAGHITYGYTF. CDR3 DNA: TGTGCCAGCAGTGAAGCTGGGCACATCACCTATGGCTACACCTTC.

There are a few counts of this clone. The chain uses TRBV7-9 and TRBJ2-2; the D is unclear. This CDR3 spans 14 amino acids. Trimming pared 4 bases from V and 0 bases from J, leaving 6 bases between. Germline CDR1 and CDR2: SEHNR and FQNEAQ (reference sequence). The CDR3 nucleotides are TGTGCCAGCAGCTCATACACGAACACCGGGGAGCTGTTTTTT. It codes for CASSSYTNTGELFF.

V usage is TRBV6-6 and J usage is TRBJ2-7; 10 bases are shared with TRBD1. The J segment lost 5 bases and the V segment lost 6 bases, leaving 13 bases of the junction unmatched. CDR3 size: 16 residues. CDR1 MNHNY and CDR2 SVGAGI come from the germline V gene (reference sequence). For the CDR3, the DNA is TGTGCCAGCAGGGGCCGACAGGGGGCCCTTAAGAACGAGCAGTACTTC. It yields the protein CASRGRQGALKNEQYF.

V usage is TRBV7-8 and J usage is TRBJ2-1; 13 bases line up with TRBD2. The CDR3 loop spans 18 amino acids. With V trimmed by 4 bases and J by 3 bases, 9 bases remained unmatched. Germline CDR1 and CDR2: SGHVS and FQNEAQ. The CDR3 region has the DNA TGTGCCAGCAGCTCATCCGGGACTAGCGGGAAAAGCTACAATGAGCAGTTCTTC. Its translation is CASSSSGTSGKSYNEQFF.

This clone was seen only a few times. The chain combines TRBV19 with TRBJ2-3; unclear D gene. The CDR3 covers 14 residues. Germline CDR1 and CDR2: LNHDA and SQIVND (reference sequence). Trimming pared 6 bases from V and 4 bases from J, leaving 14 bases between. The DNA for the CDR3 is TGTGCCAGTAGCCTAGGGTTAGCAGCAGATACGCAGTATTTT. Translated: CASSLGLAADTQYF. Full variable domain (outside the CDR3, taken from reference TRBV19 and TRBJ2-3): DGGITQSPKYLFRKEGQNVTLSCEQNLNHDAMYWYRQDPGQGLRLIYYSQIVNDFQKGDIAEGYSVSREKKESFPLTVTSAQKNPTAFYLCASSLGLAADTQYFGPGTRLTVL.

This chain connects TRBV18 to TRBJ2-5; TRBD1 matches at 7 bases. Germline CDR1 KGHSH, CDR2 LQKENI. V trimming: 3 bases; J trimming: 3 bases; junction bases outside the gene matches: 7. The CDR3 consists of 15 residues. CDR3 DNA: TGTGCCAGCTCACCCCACCGGGACAGCAAAGAGACCCAGTACTTC. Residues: CASSPHRDSKETQYF.

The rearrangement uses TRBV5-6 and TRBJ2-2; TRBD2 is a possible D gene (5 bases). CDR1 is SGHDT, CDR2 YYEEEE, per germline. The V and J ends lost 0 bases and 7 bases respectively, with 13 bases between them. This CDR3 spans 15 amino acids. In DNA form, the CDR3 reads TGTGCCAGCAGCTTGGGCGGCCCGGGGATCGGGGAGCTGTTTTTT. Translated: CASSLGGPGIGELFF.

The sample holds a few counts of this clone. CDR3 coding DNA: TGCGCCAGCAGCCAAGATCTGCGGGGTAATGAAAAACTGTTTTTT. Translated, it gives CASSQDLRGNEKLFF. The J gene is TRBJ1-4, the V gene TRBV4-3; D is uncertain. Germline lookup yields CDR1 LGHNA and CDR2 YSLEER. Trimming stripped 0 bases from V and 4 bases from J, with 9 bases between. This CDR3 comprises 15 residues.

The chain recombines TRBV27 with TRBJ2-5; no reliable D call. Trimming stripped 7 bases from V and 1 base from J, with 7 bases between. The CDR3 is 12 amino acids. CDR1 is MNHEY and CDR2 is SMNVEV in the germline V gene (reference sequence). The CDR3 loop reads CASKFLQETQYF. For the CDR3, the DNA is TGTGCCAGCAAGTTCCTCCAAGAGACCCAGTACTTC.

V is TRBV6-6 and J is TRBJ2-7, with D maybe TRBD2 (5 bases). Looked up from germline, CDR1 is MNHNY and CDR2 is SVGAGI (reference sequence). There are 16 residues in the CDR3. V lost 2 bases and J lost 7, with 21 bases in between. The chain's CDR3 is CASSYGPGTDQREQYF. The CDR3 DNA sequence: TGTGCCAGCAGTTACGGCCCTGGTACAGACCAGCGGGAGCAGTACTTC.

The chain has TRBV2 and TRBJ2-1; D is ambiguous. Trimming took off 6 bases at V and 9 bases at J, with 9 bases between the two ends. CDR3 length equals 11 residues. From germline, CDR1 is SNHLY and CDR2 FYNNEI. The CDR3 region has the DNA TGTGCCAGCAGAGGCCTGGGTGAGCAGTTCTTC. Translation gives CASRGLGEQFF. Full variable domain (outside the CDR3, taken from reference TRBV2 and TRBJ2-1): EPEVTQTPSHQVTQMGQEVILRCVPISNHLYFYWYRQILGQKVEFLVSFYNNEISEKSEIFDDQFSVERPDGSNFTLKIRSTKLEDSAMYFCASRGLGEQFFGPGTRLTVL.

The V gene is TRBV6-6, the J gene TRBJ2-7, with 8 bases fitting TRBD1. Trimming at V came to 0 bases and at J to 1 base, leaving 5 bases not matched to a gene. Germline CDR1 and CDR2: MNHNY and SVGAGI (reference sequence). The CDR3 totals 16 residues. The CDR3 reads CASSYSGTGLSYEQYF. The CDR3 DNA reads TGTGCCAGCAGTTACTCCGGGACAGGTCTTTCCTACGAGCAGTACTTC.